The following is a TCR beta chain sequence with its context. Produced via immunoSEQ multiplex PCR; TCRdb's table is partial and in-frame only. The data contain approximately 220,000 clones, roughly four fifths of them singletons. The sample comes from a study of blood T cell repertoires in COVID-19. Trimming cost V 0 bases and J 0 bases, with 9 bases left between them. Germline V lookup: CDR1 SGHRS, CDR2 YFSETQ. This CDR3 is 16 amino acids long. Adults between roughly 18 and 89 years of age took part from 20 to 25 US areas. Material for sequencing was PBMCs or T cells enriched from blood (not recorded which). The chain employs TRBV5-1 and TRBJ2-2; a possible D gene is TRBD2 (6 bases). The TCR comes from a woman aged 50 to 65 who had been exposed to COVID-19. Written as DNA, the CDR3 is TGCGCCAGCAGCTTGGGAGGGACTTCGAACACCGGGGAGCTGTTTTTT. The encoded protein is CASSLGGTSNTGELFF. The full variable domain, with the rest looked up from reference TRBV5-1 and TRBJ2-2, is KAGVTQTPRYLIKTRGQQVTLSCSPISGHRSVSWYQQTPGQGLQFLFEYFSETQRNKGNFPGRFSGRQFSNSRSEMNVSTLELGDSALYLCASSLGGTSNTGELFFGEGSRLTVL.